This entry features one T cell receptor (beta chain) sequence. Its antigen is still unknown. This record belongs to a study of cytomegalovirus exposure and HLA in healthy donors. About the research overall: Clustering assigned roughly 81% of the approximately 370 genotyped donors to the Caucasian-associated ancestry cluster.

The PCR was carried out with 60 Vbeta primers and 13 Jbeta primers. Only in-frame clones appear in the TCRdb table, and some are missing; sequencing was by immunoSEQ multiplex PCR. The data show over 150,000 clones, more than 60% seen once. CDR1 SGHNT and CDR2 YENEEA come from the germline V gene. Trimming cost V 3 bases and J 5 bases; bases outside gene matches: 15. The CDR3 length is 17 residues. Study results and limitations: In a later analysis, most CMV-associated TCR beta chains appeared HLA-restricted.

Sequenced input: PBMCs. The receptor was derived from a woman under 40 in good health and CMV-seropositive. The genes are TRBV11-3 and TRBJ2-7, with 8 nucleotides matching TRBD1. The CDR3 nucleotides read TGTGCCAGCAGCTTTCGATCAGCCGAGACAGGGGTCAACGAGCAGTACTTC. As protein: CASSFRSAETGVNEQYF.